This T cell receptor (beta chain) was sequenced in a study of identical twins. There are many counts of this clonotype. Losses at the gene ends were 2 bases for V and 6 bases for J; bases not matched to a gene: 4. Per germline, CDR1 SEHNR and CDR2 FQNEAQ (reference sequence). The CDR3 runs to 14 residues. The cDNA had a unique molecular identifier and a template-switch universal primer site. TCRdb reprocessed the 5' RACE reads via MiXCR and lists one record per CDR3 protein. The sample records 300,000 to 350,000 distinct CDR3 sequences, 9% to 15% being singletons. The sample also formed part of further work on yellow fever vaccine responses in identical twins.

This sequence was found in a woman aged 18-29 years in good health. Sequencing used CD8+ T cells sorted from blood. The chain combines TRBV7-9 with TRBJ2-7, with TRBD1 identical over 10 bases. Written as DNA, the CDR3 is TGTGCCAGCAGCTTAACCGGGACAGGGGTCGAGCAGTACTTC. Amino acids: CASSLTGTGVEQYF.